The following is a T cell receptor (beta chain) sequence with its context. Sequencing was performed with immunoSEQ multiplex PCR; in TCRdb, only in-frame clones are kept and a portion is missing. The sample has 65,000 to 70,000 clones, roughly 79% seen once. This record comes from a study of blood T cell repertoires in COVID-19. For the study at large: The samples span acute and convalescent COVID-19 from the United States, Italy and Spain.

V shed 5 bases and J 0 bases; nucleotides not matched to a gene: 3. From germline, CDR1 is SGHNT and CDR2 YENEEA. This CDR3 has 15 amino acids. The chain recombines TRBV11-3 with TRBJ2-2, with 7 bases lining up with TRBD2. Sequencing input: peripheral blood. This receptor was identified in a human donor in a cohort sampled during active COVID-19. The CDR3 DNA reads as TGTGCCAGCAGCCCGGGGGGTTCGAACACCGGGGAGCTGTTTTTT. This sequence encodes CASSPGGSNTGELFF.